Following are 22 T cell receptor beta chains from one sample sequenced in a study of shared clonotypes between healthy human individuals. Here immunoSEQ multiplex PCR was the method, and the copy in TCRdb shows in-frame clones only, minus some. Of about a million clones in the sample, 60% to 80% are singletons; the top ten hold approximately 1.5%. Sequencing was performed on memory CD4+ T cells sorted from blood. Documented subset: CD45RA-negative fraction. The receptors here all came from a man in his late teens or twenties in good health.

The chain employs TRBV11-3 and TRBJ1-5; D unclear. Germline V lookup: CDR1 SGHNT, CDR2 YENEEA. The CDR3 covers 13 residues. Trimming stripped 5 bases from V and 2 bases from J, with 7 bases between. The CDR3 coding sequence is TGTGCCAGCAGCGTCCGGGGCAATCAGCCCCAGCATTTT. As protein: CASSVRGNQPQHF.

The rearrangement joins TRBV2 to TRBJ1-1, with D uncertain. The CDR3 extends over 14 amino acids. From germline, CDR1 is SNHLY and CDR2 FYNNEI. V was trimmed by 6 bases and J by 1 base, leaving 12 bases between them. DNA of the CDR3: TGTGCCAGCAGCGTCGGGGTTAAGAACACTGAAGCTTTCTTT. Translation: CASSVGVKNTEAFF.

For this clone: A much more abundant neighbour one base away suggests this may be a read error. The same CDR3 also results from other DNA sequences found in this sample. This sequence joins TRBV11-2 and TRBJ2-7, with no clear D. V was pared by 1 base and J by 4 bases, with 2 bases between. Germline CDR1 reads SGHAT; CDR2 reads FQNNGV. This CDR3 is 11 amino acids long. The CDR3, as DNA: TGTGCCAGCAGCTTAGCTTACGAGCAGTACTTC. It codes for CASSLAYEQYF.

CDR3 region: CAWSVGGAGGNTIYF. CDR3 in DNA: TGTGCCTGGAGTGTGGGGGGGGCTGGTGGAAACACCATATATTTT. The gene calls are TRBV30 and TRBJ1-3, with D tentatively TRBD1 (6 bases). Trimming pared 0 bases from V and 3 bases from J, leaving 12 bases between. From germline, CDR1 is GTSNPN and CDR2 SVGIG (reference sequence). CDR3 length equals 15 residues.

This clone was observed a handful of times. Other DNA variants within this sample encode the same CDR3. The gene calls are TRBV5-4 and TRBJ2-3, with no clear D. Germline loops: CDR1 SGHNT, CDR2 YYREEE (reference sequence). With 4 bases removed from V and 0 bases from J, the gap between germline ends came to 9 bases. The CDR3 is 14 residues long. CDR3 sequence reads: CASSPETSTDTQYF. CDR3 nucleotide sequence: TGTGCCAGCAGCCCCGAGACTAGCACAGATACGCAGTATTTT.

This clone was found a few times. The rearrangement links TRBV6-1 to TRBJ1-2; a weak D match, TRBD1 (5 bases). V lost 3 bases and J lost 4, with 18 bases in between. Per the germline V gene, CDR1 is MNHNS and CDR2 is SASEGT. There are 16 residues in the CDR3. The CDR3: CASSERGSGQIYGYTF. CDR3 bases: TGTGCCAGCAGTGAGCGGGGCTCGGGTCAAATCTATGGCTACACCTTC.

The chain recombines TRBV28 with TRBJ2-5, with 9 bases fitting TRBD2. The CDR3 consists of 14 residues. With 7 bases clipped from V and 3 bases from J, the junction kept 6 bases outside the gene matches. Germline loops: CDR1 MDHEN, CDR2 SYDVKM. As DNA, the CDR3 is TGTGCCAGCACCCTAGCGGGGTCGGAAGAGACCCAGTACTTC. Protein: CASTLAGSEETQYF.

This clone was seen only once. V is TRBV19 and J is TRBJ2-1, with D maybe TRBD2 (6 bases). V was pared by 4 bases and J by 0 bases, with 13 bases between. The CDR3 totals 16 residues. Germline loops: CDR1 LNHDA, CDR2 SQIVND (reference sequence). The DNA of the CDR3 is TGTGCCAGTAGTAATCTGGGAGGCCTCTCCTACAATGAGCAGTTCTTC. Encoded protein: CASSNLGGLSYNEQFF.

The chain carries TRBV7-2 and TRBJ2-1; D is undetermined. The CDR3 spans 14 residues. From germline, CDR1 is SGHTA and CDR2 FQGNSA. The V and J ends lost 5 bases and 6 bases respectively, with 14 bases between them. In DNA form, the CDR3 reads TGTGCCAGCAGCCTTTTCAGTGTCGGCAATGAGCAGTTCTTC. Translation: CASSLFSVGNEQFF.

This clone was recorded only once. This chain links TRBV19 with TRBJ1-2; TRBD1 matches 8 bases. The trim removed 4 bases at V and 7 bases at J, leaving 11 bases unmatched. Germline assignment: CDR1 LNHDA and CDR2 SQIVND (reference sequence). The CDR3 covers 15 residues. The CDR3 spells CASSNWTGKLPGYTF. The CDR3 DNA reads TGTGCCAGTAGTAATTGGACAGGGAAGCTGCCTGGCTACACCTTC.

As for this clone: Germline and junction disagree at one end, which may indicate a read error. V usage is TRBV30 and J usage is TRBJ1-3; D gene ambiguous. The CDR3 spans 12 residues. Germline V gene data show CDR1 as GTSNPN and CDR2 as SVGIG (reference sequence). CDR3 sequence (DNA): TGTGCCTGGAGTGTGGGCGCCTTGCACCTCGATTTT. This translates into CAWSVGALHLDF.

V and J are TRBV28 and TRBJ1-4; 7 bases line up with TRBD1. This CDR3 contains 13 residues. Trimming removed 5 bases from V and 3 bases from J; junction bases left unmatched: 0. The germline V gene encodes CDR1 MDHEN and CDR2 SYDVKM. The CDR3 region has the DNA TGTGCCAGCAGTACAGGGGCTAATGAAAAACTGTTTTTT. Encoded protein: CASSTGANEKLFF.

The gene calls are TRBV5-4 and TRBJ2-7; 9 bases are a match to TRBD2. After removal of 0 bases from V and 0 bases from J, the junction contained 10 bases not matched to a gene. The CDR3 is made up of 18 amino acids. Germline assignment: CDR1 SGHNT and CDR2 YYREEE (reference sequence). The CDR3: CASSLGGLAGINSYEQYF. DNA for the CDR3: TGTGCCAGCAGCTTGGGGGGGCTAGCGGGGATCAACTCCTACGAGCAGTACTTC.

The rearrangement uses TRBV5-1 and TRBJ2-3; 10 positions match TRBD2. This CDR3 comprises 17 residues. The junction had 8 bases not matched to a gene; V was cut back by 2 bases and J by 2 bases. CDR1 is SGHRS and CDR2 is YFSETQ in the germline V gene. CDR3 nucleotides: TGCGCCAGCAGCTTTCGGACTAGCGGACTACACACAGATACGCAGTATTTT. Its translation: CASSFRTSGLHTDTQYF.

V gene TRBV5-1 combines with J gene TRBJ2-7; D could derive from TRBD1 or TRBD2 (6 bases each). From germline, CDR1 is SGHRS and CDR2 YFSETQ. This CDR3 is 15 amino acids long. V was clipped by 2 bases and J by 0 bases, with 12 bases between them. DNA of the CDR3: TGCGCCAGCAGCTTTGAGGGGGGCTTCTCCTACGAGCAGTACTTC. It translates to CASSFEGGFSYEQYF.

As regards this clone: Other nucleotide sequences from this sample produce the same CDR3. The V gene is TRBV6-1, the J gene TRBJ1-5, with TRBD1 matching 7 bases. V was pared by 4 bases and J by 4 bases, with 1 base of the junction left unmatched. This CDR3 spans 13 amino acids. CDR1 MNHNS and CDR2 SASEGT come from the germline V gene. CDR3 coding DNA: TGTGCCAGCAGTGGGACAGGAAATCAGCCCCAGCATTTT. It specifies CASSGTGNQPQHF.

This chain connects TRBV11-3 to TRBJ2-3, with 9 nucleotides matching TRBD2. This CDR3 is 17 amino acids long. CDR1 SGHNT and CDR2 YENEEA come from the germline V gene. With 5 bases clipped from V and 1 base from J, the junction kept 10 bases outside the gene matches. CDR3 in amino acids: CASSPRSQRGGTDTQYF. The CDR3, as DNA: TGTGCCAGCAGCCCACGTTCCCAGCGGGGGGGCACAGATACGCAGTATTTT.

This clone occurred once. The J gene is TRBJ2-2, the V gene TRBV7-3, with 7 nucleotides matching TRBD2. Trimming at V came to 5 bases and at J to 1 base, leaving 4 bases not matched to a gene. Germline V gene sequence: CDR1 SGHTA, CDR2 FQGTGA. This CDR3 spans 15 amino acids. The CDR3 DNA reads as TGTGCCAGCAGCCCTGGACTAGGGAACACCGGGGAGCTGTTTTTT. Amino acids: CASSPGLGNTGELFF. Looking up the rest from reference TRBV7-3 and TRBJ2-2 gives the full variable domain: GAGVSQTPSNKVTEKGKYVELRCDPISGHTALYWYRQSLGQGPEFLIYFQGTGAADDSGLPNDRFFAVRPEGSVSTLKIQRTERGDSAVYLCASSPGLGNTGELFFGEGSRLTVL.

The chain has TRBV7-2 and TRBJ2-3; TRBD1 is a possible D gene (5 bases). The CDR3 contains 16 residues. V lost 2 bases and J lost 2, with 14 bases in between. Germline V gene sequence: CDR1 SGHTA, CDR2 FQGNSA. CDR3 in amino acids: CASSLSATVPTDTQYF. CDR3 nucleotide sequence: TGTGCCAGCAGCTTATCCGCGACAGTACCCACAGATACGCAGTATTTT.

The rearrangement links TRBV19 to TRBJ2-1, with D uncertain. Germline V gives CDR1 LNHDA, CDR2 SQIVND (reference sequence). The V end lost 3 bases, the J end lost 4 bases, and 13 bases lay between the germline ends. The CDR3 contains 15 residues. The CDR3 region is CASSITHITYNEQFF. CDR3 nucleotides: TGTGCCAGTAGTATTACCCATATCACTTACAATGAGCAGTTCTTC. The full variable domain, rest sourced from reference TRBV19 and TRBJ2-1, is DGGITQSPKYLFRKEGQNVTLSCEQNLNHDAMYWYRQDPGQGLRLIYYSQIVNDFQKGDIAEGYSVSREKKESFPLTVTSAQKNPTAFYLCASSITHITYNEQFFGPGTRLTVL.

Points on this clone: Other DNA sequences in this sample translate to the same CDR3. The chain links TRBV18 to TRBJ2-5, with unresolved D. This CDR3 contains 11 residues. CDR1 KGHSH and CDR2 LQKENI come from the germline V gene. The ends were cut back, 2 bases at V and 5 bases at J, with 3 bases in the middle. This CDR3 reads CASSPAETQYF. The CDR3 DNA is TGTGCCAGCTCACCAGCGGAGACCCAGTACTTC.

The CDR3: CASSLMQGAGYGYTF. The CDR3 DNA is TGTGCCAGCAGCTTAATGCAGGGGGCGGGCTATGGCTACACCTTC. This chain joins TRBV7-2 and TRBJ1-2; 8 bases are a match to TRBD1. The CDR3 runs to 15 residues. Trimming took 2 bases from V and 4 from J; bases not matched to a gene: 6. Looked up from germline, CDR1 is SGHTA and CDR2 is FQGNSA.